The 9 T cell receptor beta chains reported below all come from one sample, sequenced in a study of blood T cell repertoires in COVID-19. Profiling relied on immunoSEQ multiplex PCR, and the TCRdb table lists in-frame clones only, not all of them. The sample has tens of thousands of clones; around 80% are singletons. Source material: peripheral blood. The receptor set was obtained from a human donor in a cohort sampled during active COVID-19.

The chain uses TRBV5-4 and TRBJ1-4; TRBD1 might be the D (6 bases). V lost 1 base, J lost 7 bases, and 17 bases lay in between. Germline CDR1 is SGHNT and CDR2 is YYREEE (reference sequence). CDR3 length: 16 residues. The CDR3 reads CASSLKPVEGGEKLFF. The CDR3 nucleotides read TGTGCCAGCAGCTTGAAGCCAGTGGAAGGGGGTGAAAAACTGTTTTTT.

This clone appeared once. The genes are TRBV15 and TRBJ2-1, with TRBD2 matching over 9 bases. This CDR3 region has 20 residues. The germline CDR1 and CDR2 sequences are LNHNV and YYDKDF (reference sequence). Trimming took 0 bases from V and 5 from J; bases not matched to a gene: 17. This chain's CDR3 is CATSREGAGFAGGKNNEQFF. The CDR3 DNA reads as TGTGCCACCAGCAGAGAAGGGGCGGGTTTTGCGGGAGGGAAAAACAATGAGCAGTTCTTC.

This clone was picked up a small number of times. V gene TRBV28 combines with J gene TRBJ2-7, with D possibly TRBD1 on 6 matching bases. Deletions cut 7 bases from V and 0 bases from J, with 16 bases between. The CDR3 length is 15 residues. Per the germline V gene, CDR1 is MDHEN and CDR2 is SYDVKM. CDR3 protein: CASIKDSASSYEQYF. The CDR3, as DNA: TGTGCCAGCATCAAGGACAGTGCTAGCTCCTACGAGCAGTACTTC.

The gene calls are TRBV10-2 and TRBJ2-7; 9 positions match TRBD2. The CDR3 spans 15 residues. V was clipped by 8 bases and J by 5 bases; unmatched bases: 13. Germline values: CDR1 WSHSY, CDR2 SAAADI. The CDR3 protein is CASQTIAGVLNEQYF. The CDR3 DNA follows: TGCGCCAGCCAAACAATAGCGGGAGTGCTCAACGAGCAGTACTTC.

The chain employs TRBV6-5 and TRBJ2-7; tentative D call: TRBD2 (5 bases). CDR3 length: 15 residues. CDR1 and CDR2 (germline): MNHEY, SVGAGI. Trimming removed 7 bases at V and 0 bases at J, with 16 bases between. The CDR3 nucleotides read TGTGCCAGCACCGACCTTAGGAGGAGCTCCTACGAGCAGTACTTC. Protein sequence: CASTDLRRSSYEQYF.

V gene TRBV6-5 combines with J gene TRBJ2-7; D is unresolved. V gave up 6 bases and J gave up 2 bases, with 17 bases separating them. The germline CDR1 and CDR2 sequences are MNHEY and SVGAGI. The CDR3 spans 15 residues. Here the CDR3 DNA reads TGTGCCAGCAGAGAGAGCAGGCTTAAGACCTACGAGCAGTACTTC. It codes for CASRESRLKTYEQYF.

The gene calls are TRBV7-9 and TRBJ2-7, with D possibly being TRBD1 (6 bases). Looked up from germline, CDR1 is SEHNR and CDR2 is FQNEAQ (reference sequence). CDR3 size: 15 residues. Trimming shortened V by 2 bases and J by 0 bases, and 11 bases separated the two germline ends. This CDR3 reads CASSLLRGSSYEQYF. The CDR3 nucleotides read TGTGCCAGCAGCTTACTTAGGGGGAGCTCCTACGAGCAGTACTTC.

The chain has TRBV19 and TRBJ2-7; 13 bases agree with TRBD2. Trimming removed 3 bases from V and 1 base from J; junction bases left unmatched: 18. CDR3 length: 21 amino acids. The germline CDR1 and CDR2 sequences are LNHDA and SQIVND (reference sequence). The CDR3 DNA sequence: TGTGCCAGTAGTATTCCTACCTGTGGACTAGCGGGAGAGAAAAGTTCCTACGAGCAGTACTTC. This encodes CASSIPTCGLAGEKSSYEQYF.

The rearrangement uses TRBV20-1 and TRBJ1-5; 10 bases align to TRBD1. CDR3 length: 15 amino acids. V gave up 4 bases and J gave up 6 bases; unmatched junction bases: 9. Germline CDR1 and CDR2: DFQATT and SNEGSKA (reference sequence). The CDR3 spells CSANDIRDRGQPQHF. In nucleotides, the CDR3 is TGCAGTGCTAATGACATCCGGGACAGGGGTCAGCCCCAGCATTTT.